What follows is one TCR beta chain and its context. The target antigen is unknown. V was trimmed by 6 bases and J by 0 bases, leaving 14 bases between them. The CDR3 extends over 15 amino acids. Germline loops: CDR1 MNHEY, CDR2 SMNVEV (reference sequence). Template switching introduced a universal primer site, and the cDNA bore unique molecular identifiers. TCRdb independently ran MiXCR on the 5' RACE reads; one entry per CDR3 protein. The table includes around 670,000 distinct CDR3 sequences, around 5.7% detected once. This sample is part of a study of identical twins. Study results and limitations: Invariant T cells like MAIT and iNKT could partly confound the zero-insertion analyses.

All donors comprised healthy Caucasians. The chain couples TRBV27 to TRBJ1-2; no definite D call. Sequencing was carried out using naive T cells sorted from blood. The receptor was isolated from a man aged 18 to 29 in good health. The CDR3 DNA follows: TGTGCCAGCAGCCGGGTGGGGAGATCTAACTATGGCTACACCTTC. Encoded protein: CASSRVGRSNYGYTF.